This entry lists 26 T cell receptor beta chains sequenced from one sample in a study of CD8 T cells in ankylosing spondylitis. Study observations and caveats: A TCR beta motif of roughly eight highly homologous variants appeared characteristic of ankylosing spondylitis blood.

For these TCRs, the target antigens are not known. MiXCR was run by TCRdb on the 5' RACE reads, yielding one entry per CDR3 protein. The repertoire holds about 800,000 distinct CDR3 sequences, with over 9.5% as singletons. The sample was blood, either unsorted or a sorted T cell fraction (not recorded which). These receptors were obtained from a male donor with ankylosing spondylitis.

J is TRBJ2-6 and V is TRBV6-1, with D perhaps TRBD1 (6 bases). Trimming took off 5 bases at V and 2 bases at J, with 10 bases between the two ends. Germline-derived CDR1 and CDR2 are MNHNS and SASEGT. The CDR3 is 15 amino acids. CDR3 DNA sequence: TGTGCCAGCAGTACACAGGGAGCTGGGGCCAACGTCCTGACTTTC. This codes for CASSTQGAGANVLTF.

This clonotype was found a few times. The V and J genes are TRBV5-1 and TRBJ1-6; no clear D. Trimming left V 2 bases short and J 5 bases short, with 14 bases between. CDR1 and CDR2 (germline): SGHRS, YFSETQ. The CDR3 runs 16 residues. The CDR3 DNA reads TGCGCCAGCAGCTTTACACTCGGGCAGAATAATTCACCCCTCCACTTT. Residues: CASSFTLGQNNSPLHF.

This chain joins TRBV11-3 and TRBJ2-7; TRBD2 matches at 13 bases. The germline V gene encodes CDR1 SGHNT and CDR2 YENEEA. The V and J ends lost 5 bases and 0 bases, in that order; junction bases with no gene match: 10. This CDR3 comprises 18 residues. CDR3 protein: CASSLLGTSGVPSYEQYF. The CDR3 DNA is TGTGCCAGCAGCCTACTGGGGACTAGCGGGGTACCCTCCTACGAGCAGTACTTC.

The count of this clonotype is one. This chain connects TRBV20-1 to TRBJ2-5, with 8 positions matching TRBD1. V was pared by 6 bases and J by 5 bases, with 8 bases of the junction left unmatched. This CDR3 comprises 13 residues. The germline V gene has CDR1 DFQATT and CDR2 SNEGSKA (reference sequence). CDR3 DNA sequence: TGCAGTGCCCACAGGGGGAAAGTGGAGACCCAGTACTTC. Its translation: CSAHRGKVETQYF.

This clonotype was seen a few times. This chain joins TRBV5-1 and TRBJ2-1; 7 bases are shared with TRBD2. The germline CDR1 and CDR2 sequences are SGHRS and YFSETQ. The CDR3 loop spans 16 amino acids. The V and J ends lost 0 bases and 6 bases, in that order; junction bases with no gene match: 9. CDR3 nucleotide sequence: TGCGCCAGCAGCTTGGAAGGGTCCAGACTAGCCAATGAGCAGTTCTTC. This translates into CASSLEGSRLANEQFF.

This clonotype has at least ten counts. Germline and junction disagree at one end, which may indicate a read error. The chain employs TRBV20-1 and TRBJ2-1; D perhaps matches TRBD2 (5 bases). This CDR3 is 13 amino acids long. The germline V gene has CDR1 DFQATT and CDR2 SNEGSKA (reference sequence). In DNA form, the CDR3 reads TGCAGCGCTAGACTATCTAGTTACAATGAGCAGTTCTTC. Translating it yields CSARLSSYNEQFF.

The J gene is TRBJ1-1, the V gene TRBV5-1; 7 positions match TRBD1. This CDR3 is built from 15 residues. Trimming removed 0 bases from V and 0 bases from J; junction bases left unmatched: 2. CDR1 and CDR2 from the germline V gene are SGHRS and YFSETQ. This CDR3 reads CASSLDTGVNTEAFF. CDR3 coding DNA: TGCGCCAGCAGCTTGGATACAGGGGTGAACACTGAAGCTTTCTTT.

This clonotype was counted a few times. The rearrangement links TRBV6-1 to TRBJ2-3; TRBD2 aligns across 13 bases. V was clipped by 6 bases and J by 0 bases; unmatched bases: 3. Germline CDR1 reads MNHNS; CDR2 reads SASEGT. The CDR3 runs 16 residues. Here the CDR3 reads CASSWTSGSSTDTQYF. The CDR3 DNA is TGTGCCAGCAGCTGGACTAGCGGGAGTAGCACAGATACGCAGTATTTT.

This clonotype occurred many times. This chain's CDR3 is CSVEQGQSYEQYF. The CDR3 nucleotides are TGCAGCGTCGAACAGGGCCAGTCTTACGAGCAGTACTTC. The chain is built from TRBV29-1 and TRBJ2-7; D perhaps matches TRBD1 (6 bases). CDR3 length equals 13 residues. V gave up 6 bases and J gave up 4 bases, with 16 bases separating them. Per germline, CDR1 SQVTM and CDR2 ANQGSEA.

This chain uses TRBV20-1 with TRBJ1-5; D gene ambiguous. CDR1 DFQATT and CDR2 SNEGSKA come from the germline V gene (reference sequence). The CDR3 has 17 residues. The V end lost 5 bases, the J end lost 2 bases, and 22 bases lay between the germline ends. CDR3 nucleotides: TGCAGTGCTGTTAGACATCTCGACCTCACAGGCAATCAGCCCCAGCATTTT. This gives the protein CSAVRHLDLTGNQPQHF.

DNA for the CDR3: TGCAGTGCTATAGGACTAGCACTCCGTTACGAGCAGTACTTC. It translates to CSAIGLALRYEQYF. V usage is TRBV20-1 and J usage is TRBJ2-7, with 8 bases aligning to TRBD2. CDR3 size: 14 residues. V lost 4 bases to trimming and J lost 4 bases; unmatched junction nucleotides: 9. Germline V gives CDR1 DFQATT, CDR2 SNEGSKA (reference sequence).

The chain employs TRBV28 and TRBJ2-1, with TRBD2 matching 9 bases. CDR1 is MDHEN and CDR2 is SYDVKM in the germline V gene. Trimming cost V 6 bases and J 8 bases; bases outside gene matches: 8. The CDR3 has 14 amino acids. The CDR3 DNA follows: TGTGCCAGCAGAGTAGCGGGAGATAGGGATGAGCAGTTCTTC. Translation: CASRVAGDRDEQFF.

This clonotype was seen a single time. This chain joins TRBV9 and TRBJ2-2; D uncertain. This CDR3 spans 15 amino acids. Germline V CDR1 and CDR2: SGDLS, YYNGEE. V was shortened by 7 bases and J by 0 bases, with 13 bases between the two germline ends. This CDR3 is CASRRTRTNTGELFF. The CDR3, as DNA: TGTGCCAGCCGTCGGACCCGTACGAACACCGGGGAGCTGTTTTTT.

The gene calls are TRBV6-2 or TRBV6-3 and TRBJ2-1; TRBD2 agrees at 12 bases. CDR1 and CDR2 from the germline V gene are MNHEY and SVGEGT. Germline trimming cut 6 bases from V and 8 bases from J; bases unmatched to any gene: 8. The CDR3 length is 15 residues. The CDR3 DNA reads as TGTGCCAGCAGCCAGACTAGCGGGAGACGGGATGAGCAGTTCTTC. Encoded protein: CASSQTSGRRDEQFF.

The table lists this clonotype with many counts. This chain connects TRBV24-1 to TRBJ2-3; no clear D. V was shortened by 0 bases and J by 2 bases, with 8 bases between the two germline ends. Germline values: CDR1 KGHDR, CDR2 SFDVKD. The CDR3 contains 15 residues. The CDR3: CATSDLQAATDTQYF. CDR3 DNA sequence: TGTGCCACCAGTGATTTGCAAGCTGCCACAGATACGCAGTATTTT.

This clonotype was observed a handful of times. This chain links TRBV20-1 with TRBJ2-5; 7 bases fit TRBD2. In germline, CDR1 is DFQATT, CDR2 SNEGSKA (reference sequence). V gave up 0 bases and J gave up 2 bases; unmatched junction bases: 9. The CDR3 length is 16 residues. As DNA, the CDR3 is TGCAGTGCTAGAGATCTTTGGGCGGGAGAACAAGAGACCCAGTACTTC. It yields the protein CSARDLWAGEQETQYF.

This clonotype was found many times. V is TRBV29-1 and J is TRBJ2-7, with D possibly being TRBD1 (5 bases). V was pared by 4 bases and J by 4 bases, with 14 bases between. The CDR3 has 13 amino acids. The V gene's germline CDR1 is SQVTM and CDR2 ANQGSEA. Here the CDR3 reads CSVGEQVGYEQYF. In nucleotides, the CDR3 is TGCAGCGTTGGAGAACAGGTTGGTTACGAGCAGTACTTC.

This clonotype was seen more than once but under ten times. The CDR3 DNA is TGCAGTGCCGAGCGGGAGGTAACCTACGAGCAGTACTTC. This sequence encodes CSAEREVTYEQYF. V is TRBV20-1 and J is TRBJ2-7; 9 bases are a match to TRBD2. The CDR3 loop spans 13 amino acids. In germline, CDR1 is DFQATT, CDR2 SNEGSKA (reference sequence). The V gene end was trimmed by 6 bases and the J gene end by 2 bases; junction bases not matched to a gene: 5.

The chain couples TRBV11-2 to TRBJ2-2, with a possible D match to TRBD1 (6 bases). Germline V gene data show CDR1 as SGHAT and CDR2 as FQNNGV. The CDR3 loop spans 15 amino acids. V gave up 2 bases and J gave up 9 bases, with 16 bases separating them. The CDR3 coding sequence is TGTGCCAGCAGCTTAACAGGGCTGGGACATAGGGAGCTGTTTTTT. This sequence encodes CASSLTGLGHRELFF.

This clonotype was detected many times. The gene calls are TRBV9 and TRBJ2-3; 10 positions agree with TRBD2. The CDR3 covers 14 residues. The germline CDR1 and CDR2 sequences are SGDLS and YYNGEE. With 7 bases clipped from V and 5 bases from J, the junction kept 7 bases outside the gene matches. The CDR3 loop is CASAPSGGRDTQYF. In DNA form, the CDR3 reads TGTGCCAGCGCCCCTAGCGGGGGTCGAGATACGCAGTATTTT.

V gene TRBV6-5 combines with J gene TRBJ2-2; 9 bases fit TRBD1. The CDR3 runs 18 residues. The V gene's germline CDR1 is MNHEY and CDR2 SVGAGI. Trimming at V came to 2 bases and at J to 4 bases, leaving 11 bases not matched to a gene. The DNA for the CDR3 is TGTGCCAGCAGTTACCCGCCGAAACAGGGGGCGCCCACCGGGGAGCTGTTTTTT. As protein: CASSYPPKQGAPTGELFF.

This clonotype was recorded at least ten times. The chain employs TRBV20-1 and TRBJ2-1; 8 nucleotides match TRBD1. V shed 3 bases and J 3 bases; nucleotides not matched to a gene: 7. Germline V lookup: CDR1 DFQATT, CDR2 SNEGSKA (reference sequence). The CDR3 extends over 15 amino acids. CDR3 in amino acids: CSARAGTGVYNEQFF. The DNA of the CDR3 is TGCAGTGCTAGGGCTGGGACAGGAGTCTACAATGAGCAGTTCTTC.

In this sample, this clonotype turned up a few times. The V and J genes are TRBV25-1 and TRBJ2-7; 7 positions agree with TRBD2. V was clipped by 3 bases and J by 4 bases; unmatched bases: 18. The germline gives CDR1 MGHDK, CDR2 SYGVNS. The CDR3 is 18 residues long. The CDR3 nucleotides read TGTGCCAGCAGTGATCTCGCCTTTACCGGGACTACGATTTACGAGCAGTACTTC. As protein: CASSDLAFTGTTIYEQYF.

The chain employs TRBV7-2 and TRBJ2-2; TRBD1 matches 7 bases. CDR3 size: 15 residues. Germline CDR1 SGHTA, CDR2 FQGNSA. V dropped 5 bases and J dropped 6; count of bases not matched to a gene: 9. CDR3 amino acids: CASSITGQLSGELFF. Here the CDR3 DNA reads TGTGCCAGCAGCATCACGGGACAGCTATCCGGGGAGCTGTTTTTT. The complete variable domain, with remaining parts taken from reference TRBV7-2 and TRBJ2-2, reads GAGVSQSPSNKVTEKGKDVELRCDPISGHTALYWYRQSLGQGLEFLIYFQGNSAPDKSGLPSDRFSAERTGGSVSTLTIQRTQQEDSAVYLCASSITGQLSGELFFGEGSRLTVL.

The chain carries TRBV20-1 and TRBJ2-5; D perhaps matches TRBD1 (6 bases). Germline CDR1 DFQATT, CDR2 SNEGSKA (reference sequence). CDR3 length equals 13 residues. Trimming left V 5 bases short and J 5 bases short, with 15 bases between. This CDR3 reads CSAEDSFWETQYF. The CDR3 bases are TGCAGTGCTGAGGACAGTTTCTGGGAGACCCAGTACTTC.

In its sample, this clonotype was seen a few times. V and J are TRBV7-2 and TRBJ2-7, with D hard to call. The germline V and J ends were trimmed by 1 base and 4 bases, with 8 bases remaining between them. From germline, CDR1 is SGHTA and CDR2 FQGNSA. The CDR3 totals 13 residues. The chain's CDR3 is CASSLVVFYEQYF. The CDR3 bases are TGTGCCAGCAGCTTAGTGGTGTTTTACGAGCAGTACTTC.